The T cell receptor (beta chain) described here comes from a study of shared T cell receptors in the human thymus. The J segment lost 8 bases and the V segment lost 3 bases, leaving 6 bases of the junction unmatched. This CDR3 comprises 14 residues. CDR1 is MGHRA and CDR2 is YSYEKL in the germline V gene. This table comes from immunoSEQ multiplex PCR, and its TCRdb copy is limited to in-frame clones, with some not included. This table has over 650,000 clones, roughly 86% appearing once. The same sample was also used in a study of human thymus T cells.

The source is a boy younger than two with a congenital heart defect. The sequenced material came from thymocytes. This chain connects TRBV4-1 to TRBJ2-1; TRBD2 matches at 8 bases. The chain's CDR3 is CASSHPGLVDEQFF. In DNA, the CDR3 is TGCGCCAGCAGCCATCCGGGACTAGTTGATGAGCAGTTCTTC.